This T cell receptor beta chain was recovered during a study of T cells after yellow fever vaccination. Findings of the study overall: Of the clonotypes, a small share occurred in both CD4 and CD8 compartments.

TCRdb reprocessed the 5' RACE reads with MiXCR, giving one entry per CDR3 protein. The sample has approximately 510,000 distinct CDR3 sequences, about a fifth seen once; the top ten hold around 17%. The CDR3 consists of 13 residues. The germline CDR1 and CDR2 sequences are MNHEY and SVGEGT. The junction had 3 bases not matched to a gene; V was cut back by 5 bases and J by 3 bases. About this clonotype itself: Its cognate antigen is unknown.

V and J are TRBV6-2 or TRBV6-3 and TRBJ2-7; 8 bases align to TRBD1. Here the sequenced sample was PBMCs, taken more than 20 days after the first yellow fever vaccination. The source is a man aged 18 to 30 who received the YFV17D yellow fever vaccine. The CDR3 region is CASSRTGIYEQYV. For the CDR3, the DNA is TGTGCCAGCAGTAGGACAGGGATCTACGAGCAGTACGTC.